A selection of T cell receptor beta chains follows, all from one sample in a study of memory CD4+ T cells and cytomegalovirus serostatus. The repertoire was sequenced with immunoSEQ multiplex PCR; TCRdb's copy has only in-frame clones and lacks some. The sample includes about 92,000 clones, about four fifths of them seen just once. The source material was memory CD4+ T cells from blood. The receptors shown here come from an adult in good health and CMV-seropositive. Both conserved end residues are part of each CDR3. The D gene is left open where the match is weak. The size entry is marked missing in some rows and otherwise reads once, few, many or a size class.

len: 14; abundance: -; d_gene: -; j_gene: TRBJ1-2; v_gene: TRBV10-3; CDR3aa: CAIRLQDNNYGYTF; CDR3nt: TGTGCCATCAGGTTACAGGACAACAACTATGGCTACACCTTC
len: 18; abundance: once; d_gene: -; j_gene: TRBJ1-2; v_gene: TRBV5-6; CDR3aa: CASSSRYRAYRDGYGYTF; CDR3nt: TGTGCCAGCAGCTCCCGATACCGAGCCTACAGGGACGGCTATGGCTACACCTTC
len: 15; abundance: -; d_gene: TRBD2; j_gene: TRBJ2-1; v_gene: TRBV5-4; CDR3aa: CASSTKAGGYNEQFF; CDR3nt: TGTGCCAGCAGCACGAAAGCGGGAGGCTACAATGAGCAGTTCTTC
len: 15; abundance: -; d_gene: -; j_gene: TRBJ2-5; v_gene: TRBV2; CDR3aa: CASSVRGNEWETQYF; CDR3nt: TGTGCCAGCAGTGTAAGGGGCAACGAGTGGGAGACCCAGTACTTC
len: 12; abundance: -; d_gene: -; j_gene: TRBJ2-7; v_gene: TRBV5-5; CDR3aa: CASTTLTYEQYF; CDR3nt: TGTGCCAGCACCACCCTTACCTACGAGCAGTACTTC
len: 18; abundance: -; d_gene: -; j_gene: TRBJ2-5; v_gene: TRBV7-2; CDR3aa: CASSLRAGMIGSGETQYF; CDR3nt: TGTGCCAGCAGCTTAAGAGCAGGGATGATCGGGTCGGGAGAGACCCAGTACTTC
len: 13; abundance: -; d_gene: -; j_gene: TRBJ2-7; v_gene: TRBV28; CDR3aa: CASRTGLAYEQYF; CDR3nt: TGTGCCAGCAGGACAGGACTCGCCTACGAGCAGTACTTC
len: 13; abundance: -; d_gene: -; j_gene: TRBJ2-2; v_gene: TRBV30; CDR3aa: CAWSVYETRELFF; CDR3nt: TGTGCCTGGAGTGTATACGAAACCCGGGAGCTGTTTTTT
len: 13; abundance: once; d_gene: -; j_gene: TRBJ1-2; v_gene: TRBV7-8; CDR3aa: CASSPRTAPGYTF; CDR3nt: TGTGCCAGCAGCCCGAGGACAGCCCCCGGCTACACCTTC
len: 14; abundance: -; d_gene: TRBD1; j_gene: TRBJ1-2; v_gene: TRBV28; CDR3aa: CASRTLQGARGYTF; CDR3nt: TGTGCCAGCAGGACTTTACAGGGGGCGAGGGGCTACACCTTC
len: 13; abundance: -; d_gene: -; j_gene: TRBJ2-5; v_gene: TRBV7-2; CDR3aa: CASSLARRETQYF; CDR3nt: TGTGCCAGCAGCTTAGCGCGGCGGGAGACCCAGTACTTC
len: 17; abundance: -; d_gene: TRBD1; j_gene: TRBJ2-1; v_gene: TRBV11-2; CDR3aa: CASSLDLTGTGGYEQFF; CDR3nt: TGTGCCAGCAGCTTAGATCTAACCGGGACAGGGGGTTATGAGCAGTTCTTC
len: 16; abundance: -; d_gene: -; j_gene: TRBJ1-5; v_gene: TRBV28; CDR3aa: CASVIGVVSSNQPQHF; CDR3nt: TGTGCCAGCGTGATAGGAGTCGTATCCAGCAATCAGCCCCAGCATTTT
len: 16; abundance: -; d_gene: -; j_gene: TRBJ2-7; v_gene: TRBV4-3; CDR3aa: CASSQDKGGWGHEQYF; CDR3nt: TGCGCCAGCAGCCAAGATAAAGGGGGTTGGGGCCACGAGCAGTACTTC
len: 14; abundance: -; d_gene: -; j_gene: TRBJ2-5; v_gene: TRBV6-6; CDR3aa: CASRPTQGLETQYF; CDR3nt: TGTGCCAGCAGGCCGACACAGGGTTTAGAGACCCAGTACTTC
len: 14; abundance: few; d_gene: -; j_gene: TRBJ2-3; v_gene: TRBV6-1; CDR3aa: CASNPGPFTDTQYF; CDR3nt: TGTGCCAGCAATCCGGGACCCTTCACAGATACGCAGTATTTT
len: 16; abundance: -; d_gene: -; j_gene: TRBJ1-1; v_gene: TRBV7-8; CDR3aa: CASSSEGWGLNTEAFF; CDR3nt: TGTGCCAGCAGCTCTGAGGGATGGGGGCTGAACACTGAAGCTTTCTTT
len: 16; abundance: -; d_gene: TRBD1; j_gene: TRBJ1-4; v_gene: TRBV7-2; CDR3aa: CASSLGWDRASEKLFF; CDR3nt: TGTGCCAGCAGCTTAGGGTGGGACAGGGCGAGTGAAAAACTGTTTTTT
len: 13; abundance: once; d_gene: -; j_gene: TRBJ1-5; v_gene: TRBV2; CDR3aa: CASLSGVNQPQHF; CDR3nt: TGTGCCAGCCTGTCGGGGGTTAATCAGCCCCAGCATTTT
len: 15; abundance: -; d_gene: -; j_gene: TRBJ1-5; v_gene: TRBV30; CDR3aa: CAWSVSLTGNQPQHF; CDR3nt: TGTGCCTGGAGTGTCTCACTGACAGGCAATCAGCCCCAGCATTTT
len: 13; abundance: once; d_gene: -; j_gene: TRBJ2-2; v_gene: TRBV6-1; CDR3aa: CASRAQGHGELFF; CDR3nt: TGTGCCAGCAGGGCACAGGGCCACGGGGAGCTGTTTTTT
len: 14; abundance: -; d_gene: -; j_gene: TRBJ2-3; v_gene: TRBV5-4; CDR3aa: CASSGSGATDTQYF; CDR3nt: TGTGCCTCCAGCGGGTCGGGGGCGACGGATACGCAGTATTTT
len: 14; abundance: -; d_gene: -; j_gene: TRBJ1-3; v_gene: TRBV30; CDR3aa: CAWRLGGSGNTIYF; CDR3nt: TGTGCCTGGAGACTGGGTGGCTCTGGAAACACCATATATTTT
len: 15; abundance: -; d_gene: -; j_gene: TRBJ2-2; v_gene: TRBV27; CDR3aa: CASSLRGIVAGELFF; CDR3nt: TGTGCCAGCAGTTTACGGGGAATAGTCGCCGGGGAGCTGTTTTTT
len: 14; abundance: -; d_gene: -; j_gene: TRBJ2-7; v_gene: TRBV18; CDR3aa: CASSPSSNSYEQYF; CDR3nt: TGTGCCAGCTCACCCAGCTCAAATTCCTACGAGCAGTACTTC
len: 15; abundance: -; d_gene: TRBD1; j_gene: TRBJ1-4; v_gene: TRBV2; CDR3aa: CASSAQGAAGEKLFF; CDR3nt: TGTGCCAGCAGTGCCCAGGGGGCGGCGGGAGAAAAACTGTTTTTT
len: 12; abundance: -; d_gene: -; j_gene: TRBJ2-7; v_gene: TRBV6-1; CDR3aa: CASSEISDEQYF; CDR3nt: TGTGCCAGCAGTGAAATCTCCGACGAGCAGTACTTC
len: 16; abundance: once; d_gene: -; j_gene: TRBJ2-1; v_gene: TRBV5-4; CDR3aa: CASSLVRGRSYNEQFF; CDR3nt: TGTGCCAGCAGCTTAGTCCGGGGGAGATCCTACAATGAGCAGTTCTTC
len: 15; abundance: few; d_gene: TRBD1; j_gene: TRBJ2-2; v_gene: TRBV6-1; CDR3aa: CASSPGQGFAGELFF; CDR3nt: TGTGCCAGCAGCCCCGGACAGGGCTTTGCCGGGGAGCTGTTTTTT
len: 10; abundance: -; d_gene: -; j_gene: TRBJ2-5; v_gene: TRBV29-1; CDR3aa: CSVGEETQYF; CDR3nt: TGCAGCGTCGGAGAAGAGACCCAGTACTTC
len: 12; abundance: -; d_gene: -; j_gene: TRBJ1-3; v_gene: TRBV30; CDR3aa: CAWSFQGNTIYF; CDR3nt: TGTGCCTGGAGTTTCCAGGGAAACACCATATATTTT
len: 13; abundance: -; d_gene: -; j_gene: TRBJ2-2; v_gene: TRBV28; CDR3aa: CASSFGYTGELFF; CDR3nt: TGTGCCAGCAGCTTTGGATACACCGGGGAGCTGTTTTTT
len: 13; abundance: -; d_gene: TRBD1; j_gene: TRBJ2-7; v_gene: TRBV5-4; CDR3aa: CASSRQGGDEQYF; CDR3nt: TGTGCCAGCAGCCGACAGGGTGGGGACGAGCAGTACTTC
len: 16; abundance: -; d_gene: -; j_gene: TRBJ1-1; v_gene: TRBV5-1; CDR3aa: CASSSGQWVMNTEAFF; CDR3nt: TGCGCCAGCAGCTCAGGACAGTGGGTCATGAACACTGAAGCTTTCTTT
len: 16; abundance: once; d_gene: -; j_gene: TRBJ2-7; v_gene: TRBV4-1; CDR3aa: CASSPTMAREEGEQYF; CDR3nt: TGCGCCAGCAGCCCGACTATGGCAAGGGAAGAGGGTGAGCAGTACTTC
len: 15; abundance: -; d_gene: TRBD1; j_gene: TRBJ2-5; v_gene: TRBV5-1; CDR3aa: CASSSGQEGLETQYF; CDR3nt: TGCGCCAGCAGCTCCGGACAGGAAGGACTAGAGACCCAGTACTTC
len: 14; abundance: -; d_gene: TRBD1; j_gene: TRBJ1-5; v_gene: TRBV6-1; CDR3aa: CASGGQRLNQPQHF; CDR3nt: TGTGCCAGCGGGGGACAGAGACTCAATCAGCCCCAGCATTTT
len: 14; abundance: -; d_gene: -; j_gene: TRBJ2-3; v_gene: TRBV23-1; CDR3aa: CASSQSGGTDTQYF; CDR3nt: TGCGCCAGCAGTCAATCGGGGGGCACAGATACGCAGTATTTT
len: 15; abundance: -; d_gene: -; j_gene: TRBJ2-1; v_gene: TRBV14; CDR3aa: CASSRLGGPYNEQFF; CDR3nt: TGTGCCAGCAGTCGACTCGGAGGGCCCTACAATGAGCAGTTCTTC
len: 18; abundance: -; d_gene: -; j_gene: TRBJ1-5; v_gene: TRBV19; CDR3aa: CASSRPDITINSNQPQHF; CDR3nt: TGTGCCAGTAGCCGGCCAGATATAACCATAAATAGCAATCAGCCCCAGCATTTT
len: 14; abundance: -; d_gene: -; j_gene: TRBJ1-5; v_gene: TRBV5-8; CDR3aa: CASSSGSFNQPQHF; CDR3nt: TGTGCCAGCAGCTCCGGGTCCTTCAATCAGCCCCAGCATTTT
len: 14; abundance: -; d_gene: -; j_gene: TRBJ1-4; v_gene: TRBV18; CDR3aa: CASSPSREGEKLFF; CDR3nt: TGTGCCAGCTCACCATCGAGGGAAGGTGAAAAACTGTTTTTT
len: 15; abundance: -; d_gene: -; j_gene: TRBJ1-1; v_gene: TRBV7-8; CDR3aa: CASSLYGGENTEAFF; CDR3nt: TGTGCCAGCAGCTTATACGGGGGTGAGAACACTGAAGCTTTCTTT
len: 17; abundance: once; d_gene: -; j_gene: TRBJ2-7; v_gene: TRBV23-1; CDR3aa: CASSQYLRQGSSYEQYF; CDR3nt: TGCGCCAGCAGTCAATACCTACGGCAGGGTAGCTCCTACGAGCAGTACTTC
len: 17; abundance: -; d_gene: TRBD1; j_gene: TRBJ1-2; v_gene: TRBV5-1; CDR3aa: CASSLGGQGSLGYGYTF; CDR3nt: TGCGCCAGCAGCTTGGGGGGACAGGGCTCCCTAGGCTATGGCTACACCTTC
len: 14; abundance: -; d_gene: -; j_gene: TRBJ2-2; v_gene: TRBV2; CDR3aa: CASTRERGTGELFF; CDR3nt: TGTGCCAGCACCCGGGAGAGGGGCACCGGGGAGCTGTTTTTT
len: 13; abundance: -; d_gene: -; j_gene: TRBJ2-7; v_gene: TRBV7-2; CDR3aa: CASSFQEVYEQYF; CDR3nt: TGTGCCAGCAGCTTTCAGGAGGTTTACGAGCAGTACTTC
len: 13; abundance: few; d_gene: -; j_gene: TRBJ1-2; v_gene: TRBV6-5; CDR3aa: CASSLTGLYGYTF; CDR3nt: TGTGCCAGCAGTCTCACAGGGCTCTATGGCTACACCTTC
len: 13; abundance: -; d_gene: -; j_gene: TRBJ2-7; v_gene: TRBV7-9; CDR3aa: CASSRRDSGEQYF; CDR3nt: TGTGCCAGCAGCCGACGCGATAGTGGCGAGCAGTACTTC
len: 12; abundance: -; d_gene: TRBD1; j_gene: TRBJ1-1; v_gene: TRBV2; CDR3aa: CASSYTGVEAFF; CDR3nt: TGTGCCAGCAGTTACACAGGGGTAGAAGCTTTCTTT
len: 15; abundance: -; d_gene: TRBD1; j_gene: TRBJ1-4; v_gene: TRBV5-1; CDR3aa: CASSLAGQAEEKLFF; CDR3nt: TGCGCCAGCAGCTTGGCAGGACAGGCCGAAGAAAAACTGTTTTTT
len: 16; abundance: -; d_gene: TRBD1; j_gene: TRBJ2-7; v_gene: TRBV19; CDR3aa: CASRKETGGYLGEQYF; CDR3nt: TGTGCCAGTAGAAAAGAGACAGGGGGGTATCTCGGCGAGCAGTACTTC
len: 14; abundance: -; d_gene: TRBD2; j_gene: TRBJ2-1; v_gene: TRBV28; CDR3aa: CASRGTSGRNEQFF; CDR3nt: TGTGCCAGCAGGGGGACTAGCGGGAGAAATGAGCAGTTCTTC
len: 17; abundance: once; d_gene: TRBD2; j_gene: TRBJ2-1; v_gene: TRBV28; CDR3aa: CAIAGTSGRAAYNEQFF; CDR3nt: TGTGCCATCGCCGGGACTAGCGGGAGGGCCGCCTACAATGAGCAGTTCTTC
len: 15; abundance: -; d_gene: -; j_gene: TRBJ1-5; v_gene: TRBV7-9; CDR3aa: CASSLDGLSNQPQHF; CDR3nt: TGTGCCAGCAGCTTAGATGGGCTTAGCAATCAGCCCCAGCATTTT
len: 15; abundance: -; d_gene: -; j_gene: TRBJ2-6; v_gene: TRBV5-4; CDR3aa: CASSRDGSGANVLTF; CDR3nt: TGTGCCAGCAGTCGCGATGGCTCTGGGGCCAACGTCCTGACTTTC
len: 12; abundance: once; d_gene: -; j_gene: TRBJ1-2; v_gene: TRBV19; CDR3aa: CASSMRMTGYTF; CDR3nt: TGTGCCAGTAGTATGCGGATGACGGGCTACACCTTC
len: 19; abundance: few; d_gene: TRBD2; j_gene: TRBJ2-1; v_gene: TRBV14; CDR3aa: CASSQLVTTSGRAGNEQFF; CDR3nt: TGTGCCAGCAGCCAATTAGTTACAACTAGCGGGAGGGCCGGGAATGAGCAGTTCTTC
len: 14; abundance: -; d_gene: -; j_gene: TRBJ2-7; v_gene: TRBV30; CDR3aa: CAWVPRSVSYEQYF; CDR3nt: TGTGCCTGGGTGCCCCGATCGGTTTCCTACGAGCAGTACTTC
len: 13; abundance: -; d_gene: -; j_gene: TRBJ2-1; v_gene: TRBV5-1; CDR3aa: CASSPHRDHEQFF; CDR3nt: TGCGCCAGCAGCCCCCACAGGGACCATGAGCAGTTCTTC